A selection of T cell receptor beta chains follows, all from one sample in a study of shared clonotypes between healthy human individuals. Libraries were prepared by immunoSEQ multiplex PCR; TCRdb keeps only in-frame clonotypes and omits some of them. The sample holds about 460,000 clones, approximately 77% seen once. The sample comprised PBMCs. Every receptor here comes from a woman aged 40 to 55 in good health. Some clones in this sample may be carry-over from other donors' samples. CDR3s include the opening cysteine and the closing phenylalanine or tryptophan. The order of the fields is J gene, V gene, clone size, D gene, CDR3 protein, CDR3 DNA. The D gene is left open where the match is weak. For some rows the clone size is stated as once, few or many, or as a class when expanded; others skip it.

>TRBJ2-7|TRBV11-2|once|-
CASRQTGYEQYF
TGTGCCAGCAGGCAAACGGGATACGAGCAGTACTTC
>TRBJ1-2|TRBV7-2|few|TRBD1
CASSPTGAWDYGYTF
TGTGCCAGCAGCCCCACAGGGGCGTGGGACTATGGCTACACCTTC
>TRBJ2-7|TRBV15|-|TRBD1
CATSRDRGSSYEQYF
TGTGCCACCAGCAGGGACAGGGGCAGCTCCTACGAGCAGTACTTC
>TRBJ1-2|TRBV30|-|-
CAWSSGPAEGYTF
TGTGCCTGGAGCTCAGGACCTGCTGAGGGCTACACCTTC
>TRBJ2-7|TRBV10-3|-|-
CAISAISGSYEQYF
TGTGCCATCAGTGCGATTAGCGGCTCCTACGAGCAGTACTTC
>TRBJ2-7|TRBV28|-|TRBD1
CASTTRDRVRERRYEQYF
TGTGCCAGCACCACTCGGGACAGGGTGCGGGAGCGGAGGTACGAGCAGTACTTC
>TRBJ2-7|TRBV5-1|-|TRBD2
CASSPVAGEFYEQYF
TGCGCCAGCAGCCCGGTCGCGGGAGAATTCTACGAGCAGTACTTC
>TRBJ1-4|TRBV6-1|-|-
CASNTGFNEKLFF
TGTGCCAGCAATACAGGGTTTAATGAAAAACTGTTTTTT
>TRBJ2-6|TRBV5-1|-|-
CASSADVGNVLTF
TGCGCCAGCAGCGCCGACGTGGGCAACGTCCTGACTTTC
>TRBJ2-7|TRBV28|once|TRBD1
CASSFWATGGPYEQYF
TGTGCCAGCAGTTTTTGGGCGACAGGGGGCCCCTACGAGCAGTACTTC
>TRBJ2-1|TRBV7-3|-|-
CASSLMQGGNEQFF
TGTGCCAGCAGCTTAATGCAGGGGGGCAATGAGCAGTTCTTC
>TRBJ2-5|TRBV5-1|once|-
CASSTDARVEETQYF
TGCGCCAGCAGCACGGACGCCCGGGTGGAAGAGACCCAGTACTTC
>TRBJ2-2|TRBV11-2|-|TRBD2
CASSFGLAGTGELFF
TGTGCCAGCAGCTTCGGTCTAGCGGGAACCGGGGAGCTGTTTTTT
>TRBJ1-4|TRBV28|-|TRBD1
CASSLSGQGTGEKLFF
TGTGCCAGCAGTTTATCAGGACAGGGGACGGGTGAAAAACTGTTTTTT
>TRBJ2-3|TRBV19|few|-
CASSIRTSTDTQYF
TGTGCCAGTAGTATCAGGACAAGCACAGATACGCAGTATTTT
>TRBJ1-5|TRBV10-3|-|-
CAISESSGVGQPQHF
TGTGCCATCAGTGAGTCATCAGGGGTAGGTCAGCCCCAGCATTTT
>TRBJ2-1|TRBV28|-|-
CASSLGNNEQFF
TGTGCCAGCAGTTTGGGGAACAATGAGCAGTTCTTC
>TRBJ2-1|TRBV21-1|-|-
CASSKGNEQFF
TGTGCCAGCAGCAAGGGGAATGAGCAGTTCTTC
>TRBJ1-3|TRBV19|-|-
CASSPAVSGNTIYF
TGTGCCAGTAGTCCCGCGGTTTCGGGAAACACCATATATTTT
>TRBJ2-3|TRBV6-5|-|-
CASSYVGDTQYF
TGTGCCAGCAGTTATGTGGGGGACACGCAGTATTTT
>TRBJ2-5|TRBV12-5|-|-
CASGPEGRGTQYF
TGTGCTAGTGGCCCGGAGGGCCGGGGGACCCAGTACTTC
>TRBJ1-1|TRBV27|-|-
CASSSRSQIEAFF
TGTGCCAGCAGCTCACGTTCACAAATTGAAGCTTTCTTT
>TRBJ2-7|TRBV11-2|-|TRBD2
CASRSGLAGSYEQYF
TGTGCCAGCAGGTCCGGACTAGCGGGCTCCTACGAGCAGTACTTC
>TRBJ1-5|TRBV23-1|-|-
CASRGGQVGDSNQPQHF
TGCGCCAGCCGGGGTGGGCAGGTGGGGGACAGCAATCAGCCCCAGCATTTT
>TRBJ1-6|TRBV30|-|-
CAWSRQVEGSPLHF
TGTGCCTGGAGCAGACAGGTGGAGGGTTCACCCCTCCACTTT
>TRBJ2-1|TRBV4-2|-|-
CASSQATGQLNEQFF
TGTGCCAGCAGCCAAGCGACGGGCCAACTTAATGAGCAGTTCTTC
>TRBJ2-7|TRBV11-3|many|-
CASSLTGTYEQYF
TGTGCCAGCAGCTTAACAGGGACCTACGAGCAGTACTTC
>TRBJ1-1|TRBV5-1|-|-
CASSGPSLNTEAFF
TGCGCCAGCAGCGGCCCGTCTTTGAACACTGAAGCTTTCTTT
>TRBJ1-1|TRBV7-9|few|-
CASSLSTGIEAFF
TGTGCCAGCAGCTTATCAACAGGAATTGAAGCTTTCTTT
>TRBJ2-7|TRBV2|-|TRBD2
CASSLAGGPYEQYF
TGTGCCAGCAGCTTAGCGGGAGGGCCGTACGAGCAGTACTTC
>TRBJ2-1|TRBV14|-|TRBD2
CASSRTVGTSGSSYNEQFF
TGTGCCAGCAGCCGGACAGTGGGGACTAGCGGGAGCTCCTACAATGAGCAGTTCTTC
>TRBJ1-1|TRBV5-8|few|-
CASNNRAGNTEAFF
TGTGCCAGCAACAACAGGGCTGGGAACACTGAAGCTTTCTTT
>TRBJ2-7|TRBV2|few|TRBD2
CASRLLAGGTYEQYF
TGTGCCAGCAGACTACTAGCGGGAGGGACCTACGAGCAGTACTTC
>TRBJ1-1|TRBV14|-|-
CASSQGRETAAFF
TGTGCCAGCAGCCAAGGGCGGGAGACCGCTGCTTTCTTT
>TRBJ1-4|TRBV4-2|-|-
CASSQELGATNEKLFF
TGTGCCAGCAGCCAAGAATTAGGAGCAACTAATGAAAAACTGTTTTTT
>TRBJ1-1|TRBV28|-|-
CASSSTEAFF
TGTGCCAGCAGTTCCACTGAAGCTTTCTTT
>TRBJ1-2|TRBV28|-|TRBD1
CASSKTGGESYDYTF
TGTGCCAGCAGTAAGACAGGGGGAGAATCCTATGACTACACCTTC
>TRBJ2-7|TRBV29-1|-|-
CSVVVIANEQYF
TGCAGCGTTGTGGTAATAGCGAATGAGCAGTACTTC
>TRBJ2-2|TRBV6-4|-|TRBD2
CATRRLAATGELFF
TGTGCCACCCGAAGACTAGCAGCTACCGGGGAGCTGTTTTTT
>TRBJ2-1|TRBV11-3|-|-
CASSPGSSPYNEQFF
TGTGCCAGCAGCCCGGGTAGCTCACCGTACAATGAGCAGTTCTTC
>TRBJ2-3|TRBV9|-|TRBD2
CASSVASGGDTQYF
TGTGCCAGCAGCGTAGCTAGCGGGGGAGATACGCAGTATTTT
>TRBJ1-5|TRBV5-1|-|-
CASSWVAGQPQHF
TGCGCCAGCAGCTGGGTCGCTGGCCAGCCCCAGCATTTT
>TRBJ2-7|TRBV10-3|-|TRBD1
CAISARDRVEQYF
TGTGCCATCAGTGCCCGGGACAGGGTCGAGCAGTACTTC
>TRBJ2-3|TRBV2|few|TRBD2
CASSVLAGSSTDTQYF
TGTGCCAGCAGTGTACTAGCGGGGTCTAGCACAGATACGCAGTATTTT
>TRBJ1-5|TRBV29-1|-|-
CSADSTKDSNQPQHF
TGCAGCGCAGATTCGACAAAGGATAGCAATCAGCCCCAGCATTTT
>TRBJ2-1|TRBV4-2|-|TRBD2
CASSQVPSAGGEQFF
TGTGCCAGCAGCCAAGTCCCCAGTGCGGGAGGGGAGCAGTTCTTC
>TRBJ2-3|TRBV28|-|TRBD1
CASSLRGQGDTQYF
TGTGCCAGCAGTTTAAGGGGACAGGGGGATACGCAGTATTTT
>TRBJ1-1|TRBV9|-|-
CASSVVGGSSTEAFF
TGTGCCAGCAGCGTAGTCGGGGGGTCTAGCACTGAAGCTTTCTTT
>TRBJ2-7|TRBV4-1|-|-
CASSQPRGLASYEQYF
TGCGCCAGCAGCCAGCCGCGGGGACTTGCCTCCTACGAGCAGTACTTC
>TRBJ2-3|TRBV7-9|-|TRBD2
CASRKRDLQYF
TGTGCCAGCCGAAAGCGGGACCTACAGTATTTT
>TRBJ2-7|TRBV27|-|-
CASSPVGGGGYEQYF
TGTGCCAGCAGTCCGGTTGGGGGAGGGGGCTACGAGCAGTACTTC
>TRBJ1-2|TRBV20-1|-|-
CSAHRVYGYTF
TGCAGTGCCCACCGCGTATATGGCTACACCTTC
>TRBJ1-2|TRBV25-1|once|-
CASSDPTNPYYGYTF
TGTGCCAGCAGTGATCCCACAAACCCCTACTATGGCTACACCTTC
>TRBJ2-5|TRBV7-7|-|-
CASSPSGNRETQYF
TGTGCCAGCAGTCCGAGCGGAAATCGGGAGACCCAGTACTTC
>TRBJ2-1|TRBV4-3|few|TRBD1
CASSQGSEGAGGFSYNEQFF
TGCGCCAGCAGCCAAGGGTCGGAGGGGGCAGGGGGCTTCTCCTACAATGAGCAGTTCTTC
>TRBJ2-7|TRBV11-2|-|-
CASSSEGASYEQYF
TGTGCCAGCAGCTCGGAGGGGGCGTCCTACGAGCAGTACTTC
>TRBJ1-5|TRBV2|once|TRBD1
CASRGTATSNQPQHF
TGTGCCAGCAGAGGGACAGCGACTTCCAATCAGCCCCAGCATTTT
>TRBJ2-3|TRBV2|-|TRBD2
CASSDAGADTQYF
TGTGCCAGCAGTGATGCGGGGGCAGATACGCAGTATTTT
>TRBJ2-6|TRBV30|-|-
CAWSRAGGANVLTF
TGTGCCTGGTCTAGGGCGGGTGGGGCCAACGTCCTGACTTTC